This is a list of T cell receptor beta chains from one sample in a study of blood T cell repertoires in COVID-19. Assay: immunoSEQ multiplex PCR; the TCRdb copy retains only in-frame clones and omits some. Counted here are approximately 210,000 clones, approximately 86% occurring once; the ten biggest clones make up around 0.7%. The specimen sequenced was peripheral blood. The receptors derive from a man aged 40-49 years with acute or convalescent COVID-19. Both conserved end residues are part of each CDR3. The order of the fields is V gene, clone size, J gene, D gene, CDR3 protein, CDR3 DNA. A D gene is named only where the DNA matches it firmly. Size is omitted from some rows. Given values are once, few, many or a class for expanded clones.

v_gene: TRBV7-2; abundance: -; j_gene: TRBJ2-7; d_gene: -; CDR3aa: CASSFATGRGGEQYF; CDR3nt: TGTGCCAGCAGCTTCGCGACAGGTCGAGGGGGCGAGCAGTACTTC
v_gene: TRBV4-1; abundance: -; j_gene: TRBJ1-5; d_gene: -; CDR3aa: CASRHKRDKINQPQHF; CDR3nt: TGCGCCAGCAGACACAAACGAGACAAAATCAATCAGCCCCAGCATTTT
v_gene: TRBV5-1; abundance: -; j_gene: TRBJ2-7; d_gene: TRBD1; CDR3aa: CASSFTGGPYEQYF; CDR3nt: TGCGCCAGCAGCTTTACAGGGGGCCCCTACGAGCAGTACTTC
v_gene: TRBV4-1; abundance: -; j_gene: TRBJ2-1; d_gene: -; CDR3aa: CASSSRDSSYNEQFF; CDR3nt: TGCGCCAGCAGCTCTCGCGACAGCTCCTACAATGAGCAGTTCTTC
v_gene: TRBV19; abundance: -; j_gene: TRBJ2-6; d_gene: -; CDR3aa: CASSVDTVSGANVLTF; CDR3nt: TGTGCCAGTAGTGTGGACACGGTCTCTGGGGCCAACGTCCTGACTTTC
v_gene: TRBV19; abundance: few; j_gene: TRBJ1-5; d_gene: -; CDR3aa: CASRLGGFDQPQHF; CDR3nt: TGTGCCAGTAGGTTAGGGGGATTTGATCAGCCCCAGCATTTT
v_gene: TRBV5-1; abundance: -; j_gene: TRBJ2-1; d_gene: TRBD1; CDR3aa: CASSTHRGIVNEQFF; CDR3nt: TGCGCCAGCAGCACCCACAGGGGGATCGTTAATGAGCAGTTCTTC
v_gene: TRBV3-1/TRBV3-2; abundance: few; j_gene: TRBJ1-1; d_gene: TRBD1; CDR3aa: CASRRQGATEAFF; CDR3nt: TGTGCCAGCAGACGACAGGGGGCGACTGAAGCTTTCTTT
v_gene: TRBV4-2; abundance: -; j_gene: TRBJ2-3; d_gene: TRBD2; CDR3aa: CASSQAGVSTDTQYF; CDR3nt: TGTGCCAGCAGCCAGGCGGGGGTTAGCACAGATACGCAGTATTTT
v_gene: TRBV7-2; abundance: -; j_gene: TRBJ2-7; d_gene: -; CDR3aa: CASSRRGEQYF; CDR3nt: TGTGCCAGCAGCCGCAGAGGAGAGCAGTACTTC
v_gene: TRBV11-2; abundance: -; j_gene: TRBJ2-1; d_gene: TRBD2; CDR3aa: CASSLDGGRSYNEQFF; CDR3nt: TGTGCCAGCAGCTTAGATGGCGGGAGGAGCTACAATGAGCAGTTCTTC
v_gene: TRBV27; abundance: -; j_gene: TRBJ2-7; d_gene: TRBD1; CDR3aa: CASSDRTGGSYEQYF; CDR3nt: TGTGCCAGCAGTGACCGGACAGGGGGCTCCTACGAGCAGTACTTC
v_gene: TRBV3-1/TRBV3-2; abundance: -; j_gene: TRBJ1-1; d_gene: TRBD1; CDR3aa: CASSHRGRGLTEAFF; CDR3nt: TGTGCCAGCAGCCATAGAGGCAGGGGGCTCACTGAAGCTTTCTTT
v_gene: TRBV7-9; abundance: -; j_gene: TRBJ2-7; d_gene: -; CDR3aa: CASSLDSRSSYEQYF; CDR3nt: TGTGCCAGCAGCTTGGACAGTCGATCCTCCTACGAGCAGTACTTC
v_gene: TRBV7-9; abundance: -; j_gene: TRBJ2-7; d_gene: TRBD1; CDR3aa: CASSPPIGGKGDEQYF; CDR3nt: TGTGCCAGCAGCCCTCCAATAGGGGGCAAGGGCGACGAGCAGTACTTC
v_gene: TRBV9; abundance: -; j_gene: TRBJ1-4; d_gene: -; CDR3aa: CASSVGSGATNEKLFF; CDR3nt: TGTGCCAGCAGCGTAGGGTCAGGGGCCACTAATGAAAAACTGTTTTTT
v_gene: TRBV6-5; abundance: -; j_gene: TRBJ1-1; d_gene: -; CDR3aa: CASSRTAYMNTEAFF; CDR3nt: TGTGCCAGCAGTAGGACAGCTTACATGAACACTGAAGCTTTCTTT
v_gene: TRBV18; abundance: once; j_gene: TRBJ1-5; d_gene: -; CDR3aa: CASSLGEDQPQHF; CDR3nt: TGTGCCAGCTCCCTCGGGGAGGATCAGCCCCAGCATTTT
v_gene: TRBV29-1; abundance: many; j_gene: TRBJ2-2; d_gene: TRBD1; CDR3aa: CSVEMGQANTGELFF; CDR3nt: TGCAGCGTTGAGATGGGACAGGCGAACACCGGGGAGCTGTTTTTT
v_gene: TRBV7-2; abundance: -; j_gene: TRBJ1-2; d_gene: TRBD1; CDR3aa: CASSLTGQGGYTF; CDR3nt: TGTGCCAGCAGCTTGACTGGACAGGGCGGCTACACCTTC
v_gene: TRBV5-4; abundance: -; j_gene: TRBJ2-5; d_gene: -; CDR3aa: CASSSMGAGETQYF; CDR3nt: TGTGCCAGCAGCTCAATGGGCGCTGGGGAGACCCAGTACTTC
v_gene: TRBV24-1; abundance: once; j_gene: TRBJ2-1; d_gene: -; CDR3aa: CATSDAGPAGSYNEQFF; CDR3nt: TGTGCCACCAGTGATGCTGGCCCCGCGGGGTCCTACAATGAGCAGTTCTTC
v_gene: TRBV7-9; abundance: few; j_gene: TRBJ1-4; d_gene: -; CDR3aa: CASSLGQGGEKLFF; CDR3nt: TGTGCCAGCAGCTTAGGGCAGGGCGGAGAAAAACTGTTTTTT
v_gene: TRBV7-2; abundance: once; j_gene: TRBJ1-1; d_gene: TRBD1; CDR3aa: CASSLERGRVTEAFF; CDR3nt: TGTGCCAGCAGCTTAGAAAGGGGGCGGGTTACTGAAGCTTTCTTT
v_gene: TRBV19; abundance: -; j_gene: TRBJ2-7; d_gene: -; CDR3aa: CASSSPYYEQYF; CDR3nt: TGTGCCAGTAGCAGTCCGTACTACGAGCAGTACTTC
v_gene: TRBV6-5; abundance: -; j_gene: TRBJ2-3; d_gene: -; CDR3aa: CASSYARYPTDTQYF; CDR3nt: TGTGCCAGCAGTTACGCCAGGTATCCCACAGATACGCAGTATTTT
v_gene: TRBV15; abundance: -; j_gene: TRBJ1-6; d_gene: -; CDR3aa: CATSRDVGANSPLHF; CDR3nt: TGTGCCACCAGCAGAGATGTAGGGGCGAATTCACCCCTCCACTTT
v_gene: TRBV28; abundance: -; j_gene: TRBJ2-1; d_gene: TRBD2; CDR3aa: CASSSGGSGDNEQFF; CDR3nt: TGTGCCAGCAGTTCGGGCGGGAGTGGGGACAATGAGCAGTTCTTC
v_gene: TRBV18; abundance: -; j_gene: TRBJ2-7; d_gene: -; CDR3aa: CASSPRDWSYEQYF; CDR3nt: TGTGCCAGCTCACCCCGGGACTGGTCCTACGAGCAGTACTTC
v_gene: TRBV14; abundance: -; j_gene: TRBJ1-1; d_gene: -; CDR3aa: CASSQERAMNTEAFF; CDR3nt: TGTGCCAGCAGCCAAGAGCGAGCTATGAACACTGAAGCTTTCTTT
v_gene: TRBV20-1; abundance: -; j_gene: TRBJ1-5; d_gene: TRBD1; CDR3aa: CSASTGTGRNQPQHF; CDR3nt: TGCAGTGCTAGTACCGGGACAGGGAGGAATCAGCCCCAGCATTTT
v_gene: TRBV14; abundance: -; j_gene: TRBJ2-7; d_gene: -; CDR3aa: CASSQVSNGVIEQYF; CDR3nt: TGTGCCAGCAGCCAAGTGTCGAACGGGGTGATCGAGCAGTACTTC
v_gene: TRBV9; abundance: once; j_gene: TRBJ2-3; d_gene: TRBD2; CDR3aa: CASSVVAGGFTDTQYF; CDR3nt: TGTGCCAGCAGCGTAGTGGCGGGGGGGTTCACAGATACGCAGTATTTT
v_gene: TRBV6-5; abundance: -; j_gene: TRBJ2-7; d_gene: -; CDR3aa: CASSLGRDYEQYF; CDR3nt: TGTGCCAGCAGTTTGGGGAGAGACTACGAGCAGTACTTC
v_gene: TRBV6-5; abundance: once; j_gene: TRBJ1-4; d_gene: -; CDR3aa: CASRLIQGSYEKLFF; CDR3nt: TGTGCCAGCAGGTTAATACAGGGCTCGTACGAAAAACTGTTTTTT
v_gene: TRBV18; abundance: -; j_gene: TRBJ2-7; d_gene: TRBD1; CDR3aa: CASSLVGDSLFNWNEQYF; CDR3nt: TGTGCCAGCTCACTCGTCGGGGACAGCCTCTTTAATTGGAACGAGCAGTACTTC
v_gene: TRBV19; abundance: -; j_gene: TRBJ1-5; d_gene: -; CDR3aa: CASSMTWGGQPQHF; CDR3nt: TGTGCCAGTAGTATGACGTGGGGCGGTCAGCCCCAGCATTTT
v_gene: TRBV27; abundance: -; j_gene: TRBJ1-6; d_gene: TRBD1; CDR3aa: CASSADRGKSPLHF; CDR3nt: TGTGCCAGCAGTGCGGACAGGGGAAAATCACCCCTCCACTTT
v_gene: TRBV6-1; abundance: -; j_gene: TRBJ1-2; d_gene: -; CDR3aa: CASSEEEVLRSSRGYTF; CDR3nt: TGTGCCAGCAGTGAAGAAGAAGTCCTTAGGTCTTCGCGGGGCTACACCTTC
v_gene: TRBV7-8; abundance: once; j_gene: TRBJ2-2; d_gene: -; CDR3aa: CASSPYTGELFF; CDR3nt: TGTGCCAGCAGCCCCTACACCGGGGAGCTGTTTTTT
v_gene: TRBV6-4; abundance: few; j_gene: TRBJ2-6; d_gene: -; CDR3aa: CASSDQGLSGANVLTF; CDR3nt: TGTGCCAGCAGTGACCAGGGCCTCTCTGGGGCCAACGTCCTGACTTTC
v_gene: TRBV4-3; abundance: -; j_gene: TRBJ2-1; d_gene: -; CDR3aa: CASSQGGLRFYEQFF; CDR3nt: TGCGCCAGCAGCCAAGGGGGCCTCCGGTTCTATGAGCAGTTCTTC
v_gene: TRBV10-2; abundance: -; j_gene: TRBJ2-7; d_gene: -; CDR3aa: CASSESTLEQFYEQYF; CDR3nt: TGCGCCAGCAGTGAGTCGACGTTGGAACAGTTTTACGAGCAGTACTTC
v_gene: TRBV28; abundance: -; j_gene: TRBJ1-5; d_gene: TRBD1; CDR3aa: CASSRQGAMNQPQHF; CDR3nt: TGTGCCAGCAGTCGACAGGGGGCCATGAATCAGCCCCAGCATTTT
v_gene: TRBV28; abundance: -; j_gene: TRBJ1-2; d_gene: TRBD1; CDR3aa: CASSSGQANPNYGYTF; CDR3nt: TGTGCCAGCAGCTCGGGACAGGCAAACCCTAACTATGGCTACACCTTC
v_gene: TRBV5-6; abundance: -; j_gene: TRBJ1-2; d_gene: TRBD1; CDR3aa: CASSRGTGVPYGYTF; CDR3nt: TGTGCCAGCAGCCGCGGGACAGGGGTACCCTATGGCTACACCTTC
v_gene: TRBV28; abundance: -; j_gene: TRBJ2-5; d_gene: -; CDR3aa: CASSTSGLGYQETQYF; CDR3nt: TGTGCCAGCAGTACTTCAGGGCTTGGGTACCAAGAGACCCAGTACTTC
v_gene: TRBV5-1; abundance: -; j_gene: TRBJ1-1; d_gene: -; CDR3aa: CASSLNRDVGTEAFF; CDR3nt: TGCGCCAGCAGCTTGAACAGGGATGTTGGCACTGAAGCTTTCTTT
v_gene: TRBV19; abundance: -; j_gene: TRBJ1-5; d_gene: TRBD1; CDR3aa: CASSSGTGAQPQHF; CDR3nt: TGTGCCAGTAGCTCAGGGACAGGGGCTCAGCCCCAGCATTTT
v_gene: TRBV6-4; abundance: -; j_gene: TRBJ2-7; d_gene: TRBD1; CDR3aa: CASSDSAQGQGTYEQYF; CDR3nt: TGTGCCAGCAGTGACTCCGCCCAAGGACAGGGAACTTACGAGCAGTACTTC
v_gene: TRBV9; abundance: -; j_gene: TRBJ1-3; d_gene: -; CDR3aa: CASSEGPHRVRGNTIYF; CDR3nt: TGTGCCAGCAGCGAGGGTCCCCACAGGGTTCGAGGAAACACCATATATTTT
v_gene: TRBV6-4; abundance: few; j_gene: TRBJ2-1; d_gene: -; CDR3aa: CASSDSLETSEQFF; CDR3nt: TGTGCCAGCAGTGACTCCCTCGAGACAAGTGAGCAGTTCTTC